A selection of T cell receptor beta chains follows, all from one sample in a study of T-cell reconstitution after alpha-beta-depleted transplantation in children. In TCRdb, the PCR reads were re-called with MiXCR into one record per CDR3 protein. The table records roughly 190,000 distinct CDR3 sequences, roughly 15% of them present only once. Sequences were derived from PBMCs from the stem cell graft donor, sampled from the stem cell graft. The receptor source for this set is a human donor who donated a stem cell graft to a child with acute lymphoblastic leukemia. Both conserved end residues are part of each CDR3.

j_gene	v_gene	CDR3aa
TRBJ2-2	TRBV5-1	CASNKREGTSTGELFF
TRBJ2-7	TRBV20-1	CSARPRTSGIYEQYF
TRBJ1-2	TRBV12-3/TRBV12-4	CASSLGTSGYGYGYTF
TRBJ1-2	TRBV2	CASSELGTGRRYGYTF
TRBJ2-2	TRBV29-1	CSVPGAGNTGELFF
TRBJ2-1	TRBV15	CATSRLDRAWNEQFF
TRBJ2-2	TRBV28	CASSPSAQNTGELFF
TRBJ2-2	TRBV7-2	CASSLSSGRIDLDTGELFF
TRBJ2-1	TRBV12-3/TRBV12-4	CASMPLAGGINEQFF
TRBJ2-1	TRBV5-6	CASSEGTSRNNEQFF
TRBJ2-7	TRBV10-3	CAISEGQVYEQYF
TRBJ2-3	TRBV5-1	CASSLAGLAGGPSTDTQYF
TRBJ1-3	TRBV5-4	CASSSQGNTIYF
TRBJ2-1	TRBV20-1	CSVKTGLDNEQFF
TRBJ2-1	TRBV5-1	CASSRQPDNEQFF
TRBJ2-4	TRBV30	CACGRDGINIQYF
TRBJ2-3	TRBV12-3/TRBV12-4	CASSFYLGGLKDTQYF
TRBJ2-1	TRBV20-1	CSAQREYNEQFF
TRBJ1-2	TRBV5-6	CASSPLGHQDNYGYTF
TRBJ1-1	TRBV3-1	CASSHGDSRMNTEAFF
TRBJ2-1	TRBV7-6	CASSRLASNEQFF
TRBJ1-2	TRBV20-1	CSAPPTLTTGGQAGYTF
TRBJ2-7	TRBV29-1	CSVTGLAVYEQYF
TRBJ2-7	TRBV5-1	CASSQTGATYEQYF
TRBJ1-1	TRBV5-5	CASRTDVNTEAFF
TRBJ1-5	TRBV2	CASSGGPPMFGQPQHF
TRBJ2-1	TRBV20-1	CSARRPGLAVTSYNEQFF
TRBJ2-1	TRBV20-1	CSAPKSFASGSRNEQFF
TRBJ1-2	TRBV2	CASSVRGGAHGYTF